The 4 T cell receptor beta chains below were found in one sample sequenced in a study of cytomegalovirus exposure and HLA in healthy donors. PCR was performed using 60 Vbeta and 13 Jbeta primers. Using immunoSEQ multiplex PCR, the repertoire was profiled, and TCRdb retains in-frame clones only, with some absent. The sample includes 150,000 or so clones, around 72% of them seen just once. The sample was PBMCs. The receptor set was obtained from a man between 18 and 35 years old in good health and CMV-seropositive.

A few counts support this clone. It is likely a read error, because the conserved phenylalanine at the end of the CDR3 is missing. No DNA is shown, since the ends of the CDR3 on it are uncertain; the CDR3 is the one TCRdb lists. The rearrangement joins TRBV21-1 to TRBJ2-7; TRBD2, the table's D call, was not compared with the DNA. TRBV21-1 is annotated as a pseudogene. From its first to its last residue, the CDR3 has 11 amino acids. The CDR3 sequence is CASTPGRRGKG.

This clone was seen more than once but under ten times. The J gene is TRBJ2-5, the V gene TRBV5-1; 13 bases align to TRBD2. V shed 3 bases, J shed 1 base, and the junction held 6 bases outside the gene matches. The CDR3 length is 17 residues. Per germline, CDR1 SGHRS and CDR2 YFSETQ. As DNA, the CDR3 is TGCGCCAGCAGCTACGGACTAGCGGGGGTTCTCCAAGAGACCCAGTACTTC. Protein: CASSYGLAGVLQETQYF.

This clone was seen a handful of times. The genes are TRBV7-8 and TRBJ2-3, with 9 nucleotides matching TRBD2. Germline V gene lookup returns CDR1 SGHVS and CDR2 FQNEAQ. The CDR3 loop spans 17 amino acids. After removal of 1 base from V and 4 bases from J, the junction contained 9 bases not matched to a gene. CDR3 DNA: TGTGCCAGCAGCTTAGGTTCGGTTGCGGGGGGGCCAGATACGCAGTATTTT. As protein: CASSLGSVAGGPDTQYF.

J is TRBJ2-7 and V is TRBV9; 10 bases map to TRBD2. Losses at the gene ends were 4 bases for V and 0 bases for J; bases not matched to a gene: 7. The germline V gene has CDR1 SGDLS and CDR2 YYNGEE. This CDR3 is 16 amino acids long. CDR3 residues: CASSPQSGRASYEQYF. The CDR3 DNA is TGTGCCAGCAGCCCACAGAGCGGGAGGGCCTCCTACGAGCAGTACTTC.